Reported below is one T cell receptor beta chain. Clinical history as reported by participants underpinned cohort assignment. The CDR3 runs to 15 residues. Trimming cost V 2 bases and J 6 bases; bases outside gene matches: 8. CDR1 and CDR2 (germline): SNHLY, FYNNEI. The data stem from a study of blood T cell repertoires in COVID-19. Per the study methods: From reference gene primer amplification, estimates of nucleated cell counts were derived. Using immunoSEQ multiplex PCR, the repertoire was profiled, and TCRdb retains in-frame clones only, with some absent. For V, J and clone size, that table is used; D and trimming come from the DNA. Of 300,000 or so clones listed, roughly 87% are singletons.

The rearrangement links TRBV2 to TRBJ1-2; 8 bases line up with TRBD1. The sequencing sample was made of PBMCs or T cells enriched from blood (not recorded which). The receptor's source is a woman in her thirties who had recovered from COVID-19. In DNA, the CDR3 is TGTGCCAGCAGTGAAACCCAGGGGGCATTAAATGGCTACACCTTC. This translates into CASSETQGALNGYTF.